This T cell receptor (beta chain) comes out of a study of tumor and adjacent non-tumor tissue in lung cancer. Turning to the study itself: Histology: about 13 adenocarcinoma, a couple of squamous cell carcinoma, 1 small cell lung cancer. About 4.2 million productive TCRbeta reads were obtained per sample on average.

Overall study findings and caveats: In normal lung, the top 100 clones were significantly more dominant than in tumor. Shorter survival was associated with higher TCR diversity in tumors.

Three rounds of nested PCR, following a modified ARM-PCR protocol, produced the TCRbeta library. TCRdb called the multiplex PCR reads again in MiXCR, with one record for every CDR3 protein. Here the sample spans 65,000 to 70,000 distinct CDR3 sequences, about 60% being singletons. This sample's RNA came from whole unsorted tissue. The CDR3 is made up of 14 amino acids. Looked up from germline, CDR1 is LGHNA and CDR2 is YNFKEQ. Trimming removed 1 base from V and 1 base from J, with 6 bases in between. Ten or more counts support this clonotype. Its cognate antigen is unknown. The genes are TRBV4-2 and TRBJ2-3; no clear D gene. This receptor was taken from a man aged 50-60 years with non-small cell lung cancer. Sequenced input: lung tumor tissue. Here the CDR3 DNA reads TGTGCCAGCAGCCAAGGAGGAGGCACAGATACGCAGTATTTT. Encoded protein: CASSQGGGTDTQYF.